The source of this TCR beta chain is a study of CD8 T cells in Susac syndrome. The multiple sclerosis control cohort comprised treatment-naive individuals presenting with stable or active relapsing-remitting disease. TEMRA cells were enriched by FACS, and CD4+ and CD8+ T cells were negatively isolated. RNA was extracted with the RNeasy kit, and a quantity of about 0.5 to 1 ug was reverse transcribed using random hexamers. The CDR3 of TCR beta was amplified by immunoSEQ multiplex PCR across 54 Vbeta and 13 Jbeta. TCRdb used MiXCR to reprocess the immunoSEQ multiplex PCR reads, holding one entry per CDR3 protein. The sample holds 200,000 or so distinct CDR3 sequences, 90% to 96% seen once. Sample: CD4+ T cells from PBMCs. This sequence was found in a human donor with multiple sclerosis.

The CDR3 region is CASRPKIREHHSPLHF. The CDR3 coding sequence is TGCGCCAGCAGGCCAAAGATCCGGGAGCATCATTCACCCCTCCACTTT. The chain couples TRBV23-1 to TRBJ1-6; D unresolved. TRBV23-1 is recorded as an ORF, its role being uncertain. Trimming took 6 bases from V and 8 from J, leaving 20 bases between them. The CDR3 sequence is 16 residues long.